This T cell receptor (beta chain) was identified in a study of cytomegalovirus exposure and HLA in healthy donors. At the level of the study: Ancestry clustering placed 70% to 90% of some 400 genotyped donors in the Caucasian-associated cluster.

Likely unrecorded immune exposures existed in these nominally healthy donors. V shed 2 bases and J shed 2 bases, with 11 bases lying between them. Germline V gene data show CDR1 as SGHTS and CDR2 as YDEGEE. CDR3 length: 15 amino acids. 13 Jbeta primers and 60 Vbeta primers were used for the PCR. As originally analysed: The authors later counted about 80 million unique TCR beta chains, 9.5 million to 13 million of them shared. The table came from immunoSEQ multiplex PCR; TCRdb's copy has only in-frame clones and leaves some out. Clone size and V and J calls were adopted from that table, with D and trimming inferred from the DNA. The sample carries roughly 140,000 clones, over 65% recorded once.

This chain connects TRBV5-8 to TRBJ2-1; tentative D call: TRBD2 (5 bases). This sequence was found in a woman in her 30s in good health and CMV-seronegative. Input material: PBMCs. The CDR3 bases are TGTGCCAGCAGCTTATGGGAGAGCGCCTACAATGAGCAGTTCTTC. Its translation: CASSLWESAYNEQFF.